This T cell receptor beta chain was sequenced during a study of CD8 T cells in Susac syndrome. The germline gives CDR1 SGHAT, CDR2 FQNNGV. V lost 7 bases and J 1 base, leaving 10 bases between the germline ends. This CDR3 comprises 13 residues. The RNA, roughly 0.45 to 1 ug, was put through reverse transcription using random hexamers. TCRdb analysed the immunoSEQ multiplex PCR reads with MiXCR anew, one entry per CDR3 protein. The sample shows around 81,000 distinct CDR3 sequences, about 94% of them seen only once. Sequenced material: CD8+ T cells from PBMCs. The clonotype was recovered from a human donor with Susac syndrome. The rearrangement joins TRBV11-2 to TRBJ2-5; D is undetermined. The CDR3 sequence is CASTEPIQETQYF. CDR3 nucleotides: TGTGCCAGCACCGAACCGATCCAAGAGACCCAGTACTTC. Full variable domain (rest looked up from reference TRBV11-2 and TRBJ2-5): EAGVAQSPRYKIIEKRQSVAFWCNPISGHATLYWYQQILGQGPKLLIQFQNNGVVDDSQLPKDRFSAERLKGVDSTLKIQPAKLEDSAVYLCASTEPIQETQYFGPGTRLLVL.